This T cell receptor beta chain was sequenced for a study of OX40 agonist ivuxolimab in advanced cancers. The CDR3 sequence is 15 residues long. Germline CDR1 is SGHRS and CDR2 is YFSETQ. Assay: immunoSEQ multiplex PCR; the TCRdb copy retains only in-frame clones and omits some. The data contain roughly 60,000 clones, approximately 85% of them singletons. Specimen: CD4+ or CD8+ T cells sorted from blood, collected in a trial of the OX40 agonist ivuxolimab. The J gene is TRBJ2-5, the V gene TRBV5-1; 9 bases are shared with TRBD2. The J call may be mistaken, given a closer DNA end match to TRBJ2-7. This sequence was found in an adult with an advanced solid tumor such as melanoma, head and neck, liver or kidney cancer. CDR3 protein: CASSGGLARTYEQYF. CDR3 coding DNA: TGCGCCAGCAGCGGGGGACTAGCTAGGACCTACGAGCAGTACTTC.